One T cell receptor (beta chain) is described in this entry. The antigen remains unidentified. These data belong to a study of response to subunit inactivated influenza vaccine. TCRdb reanalysed the RT-PCR reads using MiXCR and keeps one entry per CDR3 protein. This sample has about half a million distinct CDR3 sequences, with approximately 24% found just once. Germline lookup yields CDR1 DFQATT and CDR2 SNEGSKA (reference sequence). This CDR3 contains 14 residues. V was shortened by 2 bases and J by 8 bases, with 16 bases between the two germline ends. Whole-study findings and limits: Each seasonal flu vaccination may recruit only limited new T cells, authors suggested.

The sequence was collected from a man aged 50 to 60 who received an inactivated influenza vaccine. This chain joins TRBV20-1 and TRBJ2-1; a possible D gene is TRBD1 (6 bases). Sample: CD4+ T cells sorted from PBMCs, taken approximately 5 days after vaccination. The CDR3 sequence: CSARPPSTGYEQFF. The CDR3 DNA follows: TGCAGTGCTAGACCCCCATCCACAGGGTATGAGCAGTTCTTC.